The 32 T cell receptor beta chains below all came from one sample that was sequenced in a study of neoadjuvant anti-PD-1 for oral cavity cancer. The time point was: after neoadjuvant nivolumab, at surgical resection. Assay used: immunoSEQ multiplex PCR; TCRdb lists only in-frame clones, some missing. The sample has about 12,000 clones, around 71% seen once. The sample consisted of PBMCs, taken after nivolumab (anti-PD-1) treatment. The receptors originated from a person aged 35-80 years with oral cavity squamous cell carcinoma.

The rearrangement links TRBV2 to TRBJ2-3; TRBD1 matches at 7 bases. This CDR3 comprises 15 residues. V lost 7 bases to trimming and J lost 5 bases; unmatched junction nucleotides: 12. The V gene's germline CDR1 is SNHLY and CDR2 FYNNEI. Here the CDR3 DNA reads TGTGCCAGCAAGTTTCAAACAGGGGATAGAGATACGCAGTATTTT. Translated, it gives CASKFQTGDRDTQYF.

This chain links TRBV7-8 with TRBJ2-1; 9 bases are a match to TRBD1. The CDR3 extends over 16 amino acids. V lost 3 bases to trimming and J lost 2 bases; unmatched junction nucleotides: 5. Germline loops: CDR1 SGHVS, CDR2 FQNEAQ. The CDR3 DNA sequence: TGTGCCAGCAGCTTGACAGGGGGATCCCCCTACAATGAGCAGTTCTTC. Translation gives CASSLTGGSPYNEQFF.

This sequence joins TRBV2 and TRBJ1-1; D possibly corresponds to TRBD1 (5 bases). The V gene's germline CDR1 is SNHLY and CDR2 FYNNEI. With 0 bases removed from V and 10 bases from J, the gap between germline ends came to 15 bases. The CDR3 sequence is 14 residues long. In DNA, the CDR3 is TGTGCCAGCAGTGAAGCGCTCCGAGGGGACCGAGCTTTCTTT. Translated, it gives CASSEALRGDRAFF. Full variable domain (remainder filled in from reference TRBV2 and TRBJ1-1): EPEVTQTPSHQVTQMGQEVILRCVPISNHLYFYWYRQILGQKVEFLVSFYNNEISEKSEIFDDQFSVERPDGSNFTLKIRSTKLEDSAMYFCASSEALRGDRAFFGQGTRLTVV.

The V and J genes are TRBV30 and TRBJ1-4, with a possible D match to TRBD1 (6 bases). The V gene lost 1 base and the J gene lost 8 bases, with 8 bases spanning the gap. Germline CDR1 and CDR2: GTSNPN and SVGIG (reference sequence). The CDR3 has 12 amino acids. The CDR3 bases are TGTGCCTGGAGTGCCCAGGGGGAAAAACTGTTTTTT. This encodes CAWSAQGEKLFF.

This clone was counted a few times. The chain uses TRBV28 and TRBJ1-5, with TRBD1 identical over 7 bases. CDR1 and CDR2 (germline): MDHEN, SYDVKM. This CDR3 contains 15 residues. The V segment lost 6 bases and the J segment 4 bases; nucleotides outside the gene matches: 9. Here the CDR3 reads CASRPQGVVNQPQHF. The CDR3 DNA sequence: TGTGCCAGCAGGCCTCAGGGGGTAGTAAATCAGCCCCAGCATTTT.

V gene TRBV11-2 combines with J gene TRBJ2-2, with 10 bases lining up with TRBD2. V gave up 6 bases and J gave up 5 bases; unmatched junction bases: 9. Germline loops: CDR1 SGHAT, CDR2 FQNNGV. CDR3 size: 16 residues. The CDR3 DNA follows: TGTGCCAGCAGGGGAATAGCGGGAGGAAGGACCGGGGAGCTGTTTTTT. This sequence encodes CASRGIAGGRTGELFF.

The rearrangement links TRBV4-1 to TRBJ2-1, with 9 bases aligning to TRBD2. Germline loops: CDR1 MGHRA, CDR2 YSYEKL. The CDR3 is 16 residues long. V gave up 5 bases and J gave up 4 bases; unmatched junction bases: 9. The CDR3 reads CASSNYGLARYNEQFF. The DNA of the CDR3 is TGCGCCAGCAGCAACTATGGACTAGCGAGATACAATGAGCAGTTCTTC.

The gene calls are TRBV4-1 and TRBJ1-6; unclear D gene. Germline lookup yields CDR1 MGHRA and CDR2 YSYEKL. V lost 0 bases and J 0 bases, leaving 12 bases between the germline ends. The CDR3 has 18 residues. DNA for the CDR3: TGCGCCAGCAGCCAAGATTCTCCGGTCCTCTCCTATAATTCACCCCTCCACTTT. Translating it yields CASSQDSPVLSYNSPLHF.

The V gene is TRBV7-9, the J gene TRBJ1-2, with D perhaps matching TRBD1 (5 bases). Trimming shortened V by 9 bases and J by 4 bases, and 15 bases separated the two germline ends. Per germline, CDR1 SEHNR and CDR2 FQNEAQ (reference sequence). The CDR3 sequence is 13 residues long. This chain's CDR3 is CASGARDGYGYTF. The CDR3, as DNA: TGTGCCAGTGGGGCCCGGGACGGCTATGGCTACACCTTC.

This chain uses TRBV27 with TRBJ1-3; D may be TRBD1 (5 bases). V was cut by 2 bases and J by 2 bases, with 7 bases left in between. Per germline, CDR1 MNHEY and CDR2 SMNVEV (reference sequence). This CDR3 comprises 14 residues. CDR3 in DNA: TGTGCCAGCAGTTTACGCAGGGCTGGAAACACCATATATTTT. It yields the protein CASSLRRAGNTIYF.

In the case of this clone: One end of the junction does not line up with germline, which may come from a read error. The chain employs TRBV9 and TRBJ1-4; D gene uncertain. Germline-derived CDR1 and CDR2 are SGDLS and YYNGEE. The CDR3 contains 14 residues. The CDR3 nucleotides are TGTGCCAGCAGCGTAGAGGGCACTAAGGAAAAACTGTTTTTT. This gives the protein CASSVEGTKEKLFF.

This chain links TRBV7-8 with TRBJ2-5, with D perhaps TRBD2 (5 bases). The V end lost 2 bases, the J end lost 4 bases, and 20 bases lay between the germline ends. The CDR3 is made up of 17 amino acids. Germline V gene data show CDR1 as SGHVS and CDR2 as FQNEAQ. The CDR3 DNA is TGTGCCAGCAGCTTATTAAATCCCCGGGGTGGGCGAGAGACCCAGTACTTC. It yields the protein CASSLLNPRGGRETQYF.

V gene TRBV27 combines with J gene TRBJ1-5; the match to TRBD1 covers 11 bases. From germline, CDR1 is MNHEY and CDR2 SMNVEV (reference sequence). The J segment lost 7 bases and the V segment lost 6 bases, leaving 8 bases of the junction unmatched. The CDR3 length is 15 residues. The CDR3 DNA reads TGTGCCAGCAGGGCCGGGACAGGGGGTTCACAGCCCCAGCATTTT. It yields the protein CASRAGTGGSQPQHF.

The rearrangement links TRBV6-5 to TRBJ1-2, with TRBD1 as a possible D gene (6 bases). The CDR3 is 15 amino acids. Germline V gene sequence: CDR1 MNHEY, CDR2 SVGAGI. Trimming took off 2 bases at V and 8 bases at J, with 18 bases between the two ends. The CDR3, as DNA: TGTGCCAGCAGTTACCAAGGGGGGTCGGGGGACGGCTACACCTTC. This encodes CASSYQGGSGDGYTF.

This clone was counted once. The CDR3 region is CASRPEAGRNTEAFF. Here the CDR3 DNA reads TGTGCCAGCAGGCCCGAGGCAGGGCGGAACACTGAAGCTTTCTTT. The rearrangement uses TRBV7-9 and TRBJ1-1; perhaps TRBD1 as D (5 bases). The germline V and J ends were trimmed by 6 bases and 1 base, with 15 bases remaining between them. Germline V gives CDR1 SEHNR, CDR2 FQNEAQ (reference sequence). CDR3 length equals 15 residues.

V is TRBV7-9 and J is TRBJ1-1, with a weak D call TRBD1 (5 bases). The CDR3 totals 13 residues. Germline-derived CDR1 and CDR2 are SEHNR and FQNEAQ (reference sequence). The germline V and J ends were trimmed by 6 bases and 4 bases, with 12 bases remaining between them. The CDR3, as DNA: TGTGCCAGCAGGAGCCAGGGTAGCACTGAAGCTTTCTTT. It encodes CASRSQGSTEAFF.

Written as DNA, the CDR3 is TGTGCCAGCAGCTTATTAGCCGCATCTGGGGCCAACGTCCTGACTTTC. Residues: CASSLLAASGANVLTF. The V call is TRBV7-9, the J call TRBJ2-6, with D uncertain. Germline CDR1 SEHNR, CDR2 FQNEAQ (reference sequence). Trimming shortened V by 2 bases and J by 1 base, and 9 bases separated the two germline ends. This CDR3 spans 16 amino acids.

The chain employs TRBV6-6 and TRBJ2-3; unclear D gene. V was trimmed by 8 bases and J by 5 bases, leaving 8 bases between them. Germline V lookup: CDR1 MNHNY, CDR2 SVGAGI (reference sequence). This CDR3 spans 11 amino acids. The CDR3 DNA is TGTGCCAGCTCGAACGGAGATACGCAGTATTTT. This translates into CASSNGDTQYF.

The V and J genes are TRBV10-2 and TRBJ2-1; D might be TRBD2 (6 bases). Trimming shortened V by 7 bases and J by 4 bases, and 14 bases separated the two germline ends. Germline CDR1 WSHSY, CDR2 SAAADI. The CDR3 consists of 14 residues. DNA for the CDR3: TGCGCCAGCAAGAAGACGGGAGAGTACAATGAGCAGTTCTTC. Its translation: CASKKTGEYNEQFF.

This clone was observed a few times. The V call is TRBV10-2, the J call TRBJ1-6; D gene ambiguous. From germline, CDR1 is WSHSY and CDR2 SAAADI. Trimming took off 3 bases at V and 9 bases at J, with 15 bases between the two ends. CDR3 length: 15 amino acids. This chain's CDR3 is CASSDPLWVGSPLHF. The CDR3 region has the DNA TGCGCCAGCAGTGACCCCCTTTGGGTTGGTTCACCCCTCCACTTT.

The chain links TRBV5-4 to TRBJ2-7, with D perhaps TRBD2 (5 bases). Between the trimmed V and J ends, which lost 0 bases and 1 base, there was a span of 20 bases. The CDR3 sequence is 18 residues long. In germline, CDR1 is SGHNT, CDR2 YYREEE (reference sequence). CDR3 in DNA: TGTGCCAGCAGCTTGGCCGGATGGGGAGCCCCATCATCCTACGAGCAGTACTTC. Its protein product is CASSLAGWGAPSSYEQYF.

This clone was detected once. The chain recombines TRBV5-1 with TRBJ1-5, with no clear D. The CDR3 is 13 residues long. V dropped 4 bases and J dropped 4 bases, with 9 bases sitting between them. CDR1 SGHRS and CDR2 YFSETQ come from the germline V gene. The CDR3 DNA follows: TGCGCCAGCAGCCCGACCCCGAATCAGCCCCAGCATTTT. Translation: CASSPTPNQPQHF.

This clone was observed a single time. This sequence joins TRBV4-1 and TRBJ2-6, with D perhaps assigned TRBD1 or TRBD2 (5 bases each). The germline CDR1 and CDR2 sequences are MGHRA and YSYEKL. This CDR3 has 15 residues. V was trimmed by 6 bases and J by 4 bases, leaving 13 bases between them. The CDR3: CASRGVGAGANVLTF. The CDR3 nucleotides are TGCGCCAGCAGAGGGGTCGGGGCCGGGGCCAACGTCCTGACTTTC.

The chain carries TRBV5-1 and TRBJ2-3; TRBD1 might be the D (6 bases). The CDR3 spans 14 residues. Trimming shortened V by 6 bases and J by 4 bases, and 15 bases separated the two germline ends. The V gene's germline CDR1 is SGHRS and CDR2 YFSETQ. The CDR3 loop reads CASTLGQYADTQYF. CDR3 nucleotides: TGCGCCAGCACCCTAGGACAGTACGCAGATACGCAGTATTTT.

The chain links TRBV9 to TRBJ1-4; the match to TRBD1 covers 8 bases. CDR3 length: 15 amino acids. V dropped 0 bases and J dropped 6; count of bases not matched to a gene: 4. The germline CDR1 and CDR2 sequences are SGDLS and YYNGEE. CDR3 protein: CASSVGTGLDEKLFF. CDR3 DNA sequence: TGTGCCAGCAGCGTAGGGACAGGGCTAGATGAAAAACTGTTTTTT.

The rearrangement joins TRBV6-6 to TRBJ2-1; 7 bases map to TRBD2. The trim removed 4 bases at V and 2 bases at J, leaving 8 bases unmatched. The CDR3 totals 16 residues. Germline V gives CDR1 MNHNY, CDR2 SVGAGI (reference sequence). The CDR3 DNA is TGTGCCAGCAGTTCCCCTAGGGCGGGGGCCTACAATGAGCAGTTCTTC. It codes for CASSSPRAGAYNEQFF.

The V call is TRBV5-1, the J call TRBJ2-1; perhaps TRBD2 as D (6 bases). Germline CDR1 SGHRS, CDR2 YFSETQ. The CDR3 runs 16 residues. V shed 2 bases and J shed 4 bases, with 16 bases lying between them. The CDR3 coding sequence is TGCGCCAGCAGCTTCATTCCGGGACTTGGATACAATGAGCAGTTCTTC. It is translated as CASSFIPGLGYNEQFF.

The J gene is TRBJ2-7, the V gene TRBV7-8; D is possibly TRBD2 (6 bases). This CDR3 region has 14 residues. V was cut by 4 bases and J by 6 bases, with 16 bases left in between. Germline V gene data show CDR1 as SGHVS and CDR2 as FQNEAQ. The CDR3 sequence is CASSSRRLVVEQYF. DNA of the CDR3: TGTGCCAGCAGCTCTAGGAGACTAGTTGTCGAGCAGTACTTC.

This clone was seen a handful of times. The chain links TRBV15 to TRBJ1-6; 7 bases fit TRBD1. This CDR3 contains 14 residues. After removal of 4 bases from V and 4 bases from J, the junction contained 1 base not matched to a gene. Germline V gene lookup returns CDR1 LNHNV and CDR2 YYDKDF (reference sequence). The CDR3 here is CATSTDRYNSPLHF. In nucleotides, the CDR3 is TGTGCCACCAGCACGGACAGGTATAATTCACCCCTCCACTTT.

This clone was seen only a few times. This chain connects TRBV30 to TRBJ1-6, with D possibly being TRBD1 (5 bases). CDR1 GTSNPN and CDR2 SVGIG come from the germline V gene (reference sequence). Trimming pared 2 bases from V and 6 bases from J, leaving 11 bases between. The CDR3 loop spans 14 amino acids. The CDR3 region has the DNA TGTGCCTGGAGTAAAGGGACTGGTAATTCACCCCTCCACTTT. This sequence encodes CAWSKGTGNSPLHF.

The rearrangement links TRBV5-8 to TRBJ2-3; TRBD2 agrees at 8 bases. The J segment lost 4 bases and the V segment lost 3 bases, leaving 7 bases of the junction unmatched. The CDR3 contains 15 residues. The V gene's germline CDR1 is SGHTS and CDR2 YDEGEE. The CDR3 DNA reads TGTGCCAGCAGCTGGGGCGGGGGGCAGGCAGATACGCAGTATTTT. It is translated as CASSWGGGQADTQYF.

V gene TRBV19 combines with J gene TRBJ1-1; D unresolved. Germline V gene data show CDR1 as LNHDA and CDR2 as SQIVND (reference sequence). V lost 5 bases and J 1 base, leaving 5 bases between the germline ends. The CDR3 covers 12 residues. For the CDR3, the DNA is TGTGCCAGTAGTCCAAGGAACACTGAAGCTTTCTTT. This encodes CASSPRNTEAFF. The full variable domain, its missing parts supplied by reference TRBV19 and TRBJ1-1, is DGGITQSPKYLFRKEGQNVTLSCEQNLNHDAMYWYRQDPGQGLRLIYYSQIVNDFQKGDIAEGYSVSREKKESFPLTVTSAQKNPTAFYLCASSPRNTEAFFGQGTRLTVV.